This T cell receptor (beta chain) was recorded in a study of immune characterization of retroperitoneal liposarcoma. This clonotype appeared a single time. This CDR3 comprises 14 residues. Trimming stripped 4 bases from V and 3 bases from J, with 12 bases between. Germline V gives CDR1 SGHTA, CDR2 FQGTGA. TCRdb passed the PCR reads through MiXCR, listing each CDR3 protein once. This repertoire shows some 4,700 distinct CDR3 sequences, around 32% found once; its top ten account for roughly 32%. The V and J genes are TRBV7-3 and TRBJ1-1; D is undetermined. This clonotype was obtained from a male donor with retroperitoneal liposarcoma. The sequenced sample was tumor tissue. This CDR3 reads CASSWTRVDTEAFF. CDR3 nucleotide sequence: TGTGCCAGCAGCTGGACGAGGGTAGACACTGAAGCTTTCTTT.